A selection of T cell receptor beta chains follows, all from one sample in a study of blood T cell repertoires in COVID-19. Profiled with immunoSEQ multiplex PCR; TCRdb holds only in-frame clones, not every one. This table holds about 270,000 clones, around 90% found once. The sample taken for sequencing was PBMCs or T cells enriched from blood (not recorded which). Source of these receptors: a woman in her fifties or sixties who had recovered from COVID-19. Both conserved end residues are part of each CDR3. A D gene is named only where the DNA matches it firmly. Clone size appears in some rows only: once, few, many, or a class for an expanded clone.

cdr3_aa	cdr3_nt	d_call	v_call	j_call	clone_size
CASSLGRGNEQFF	TGTGCCAGCTCTCTCGGGAGGGGAAATGAGCAGTTCTTC	TRBD2	TRBV18	TRBJ2-1	.
CASRDRGPNQPQHF	TGTGCCAGCAGGGACAGGGGCCCCAATCAGCCCCAGCATTTT	TRBD1	TRBV2	TRBJ1-5	.
CASSTRTGASGWAYEQYF	TGTGCCAGCAGCACCCGGACAGGAGCTAGCGGGTGGGCCTACGAGCAGTACTTC	.	TRBV7-8	TRBJ2-7	.
CASSDGRRNTEAFF	TGCGCCAGCAGCGACGGGAGAAGGAACACTGAAGCTTTCTTT	.	TRBV5-1	TRBJ1-1	.
CASSVALGKNIQYF	TGTGCCAGCAGCGTAGCCCTAGGTAAAAACATTCAGTACTTC	.	TRBV9	TRBJ2-4	.
CASSLSALAGAFEQFF	TGTGCCAGCAGTTTATCGGCACTAGCCGGGGCATTTGAGCAGTTCTTC	.	TRBV27	TRBJ2-1	.
CASSLSPSAVLGEQFF	TGTGCCAGCAGCTTATCTCCTAGCGCCGTCCTAGGTGAGCAGTTCTTC	.	TRBV7-3	TRBJ2-1	.
CASSPSGQGNTEAFF	TGTGCCAGCAGCCCCTCCGGACAGGGGAACACTGAAGCTTTCTTT	TRBD1	TRBV5-4	TRBJ1-1	.
CASSHDRGDQPQHF	TGTGCCAGCAGCCACGACAGGGGGGATCAGCCCCAGCATTTT	TRBD1	TRBV4-2	TRBJ1-5	many
CASSASGSSYNEQFF	TGTGCCAGCAGCGCTAGCGGGAGTTCCTACAATGAGCAGTTCTTC	TRBD2	TRBV28	TRBJ2-1	.
CASSLAGVNSHEQYF	TGTGCCAGCAGCCTAGCGGGAGTAAATTCTCACGAGCAGTACTTC	TRBD2	TRBV6-2/TRBV6-3	TRBJ2-7	.
CASSAPTSGSHNEQFF	TGTGCCAGCAGTGCCCCGACTAGCGGGAGTCACAATGAGCAGTTCTTC	TRBD2	TRBV6-2/TRBV6-3	TRBJ2-1	few
CASSQETDRVKGNTIYF	TGTGCCAGCAGCCAAGAAACGGACAGGGTTAAAGGAAACACCATATATTTT	TRBD1	TRBV3-1/TRBV3-2	TRBJ1-3	.
CASSPSSGTRSYEQYF	TGTGCCAGCAGCCCCTCTAGCGGGACGCGATCCTACGAGCAGTACTTC	TRBD2	TRBV7-3	TRBJ2-7	.
CAWRRNTEAFF	TGTGCCTGGCGTCGGAACACTGAAGCTTTCTTT	.	TRBV30	TRBJ1-1	.
CASSPKTGESSYEQYF	TGTGCCAGCTCACCAAAGACAGGGGAGAGCTCCTACGAGCAGTACTTC	TRBD1	TRBV18	TRBJ2-7	.
CASSFFGGNTEAFF	TGTGCCAGTAGTTTTTTCGGGGGGAACACTGAAGCTTTCTTT	.	TRBV19	TRBJ1-1	once
CASSPRDTEAFF	TGTGCCAGCTCACCCCGGGACACTGAAGCTTTCTTT	.	TRBV18	TRBJ1-1	few
CASSVGWGPDTEAFF	TGTGCCAGCAGCGTAGGGTGGGGGCCGGACACTGAAGCTTTCTTT	.	TRBV9	TRBJ1-1	.
CASSGGTSVSRETQYF	TGTGCCAGCAGCGGTGGGACTAGCGTCTCGAGAGAGACCCAGTACTTC	TRBD2	TRBV7-2	TRBJ2-5	.
CASSLRGGSGNTIYF	TGTGCCAGCAGCTTACGGGGGGGATCTGGAAACACCATATATTTT	.	TRBV7-9	TRBJ1-3	.
CASSQDTGSTNEKLFF	TGCGCCAGCAGCCAAGATACAGGATCAACTAATGAAAAACTGTTTTTT	.	TRBV4-1	TRBJ1-4	.
CASSPGSNYGYTF	TGTGCCAGCAGCCCGGGGAGCAACTATGGCTACACCTTC	.	TRBV12-3/TRBV12-4	TRBJ1-2	.
CASTPLRGNTEAFF	TGTGCCAGCACCCCCTTGCGTGGGAACACTGAAGCTTTCTTT	.	TRBV6-2/TRBV6-3	TRBJ1-1	.
CASSSAGTGGNYGYTF	TGTGCCAGCAGTTCAGCCGGGACAGGGGGCAACTATGGCTACACCTTC	TRBD1	TRBV27	TRBJ1-2	.
CASSHPSGAGELFF	TGTGCCAGCAGTCACCCGAGCGGGGCCGGGGAGCTGTTTTTT	TRBD2	TRBV28	TRBJ2-2	.
CASRQTGDNGYTF	TGTGCCAGCAGACAGACAGGGGATAATGGCTACACCTTC	TRBD1	TRBV14	TRBJ1-2	.
CASSPPPGGGPHGLHTF	TGTGCCAGCTCACCGCCACCGGGCGGGGGCCCCCATGGGCTACACACCTTC	.	TRBV18	TRBJ1-2	.
CASNPGQGAEDTEAFF	TGTGCCAGCAACCCGGGACAGGGGGCAGAGGACACTGAAGCTTTCTTT	TRBD1	TRBV27	TRBJ1-1	.
CASSEVKPQPQHF	TGTGCCAGCAGTGAAGTTAAGCCTCAGCCCCAGCATTTT	.	TRBV2	TRBJ1-5	.
CASSFAGTYEQYF	TGTGCCAGCAGTTTTGCCGGTACCTACGAGCAGTACTTC	.	TRBV27	TRBJ2-7	.
CASSQRWEGYTF	TGTGCCAGCAGCCAACGGTGGGAGGGCTACACCTTC	.	TRBV6-5	TRBJ1-2	.
CASGGGRLPGNTIYF	TGTGCCAGCGGGGGGGGCAGACTACCTGGAAACACCATATATTTT	.	TRBV28	TRBJ1-3	.
CASSEARLATNEQFF	TGTGCCAGCAGTGAAGCAAGGCTAGCGACCAATGAGCAGTTCTTC	.	TRBV2	TRBJ2-1	.
CASSGPGTVNTEAFF	TGTGCCAGCAGTGGGCCAGGGACAGTGAACACTGAAGCTTTCTTT	TRBD1	TRBV28	TRBJ1-1	.
CASSRLAGDNEQFF	TGCGCCAGCAGCCGTCTAGCGGGAGACAATGAGCAGTTCTTC	TRBD2	TRBV5-1	TRBJ2-1	.
CASSPPGGNNQPQHF	TGTGCCAGCTCACCACCGGGGGGAAACAATCAGCCCCAGCATTTT	.	TRBV18	TRBJ1-5	.
CASRQGRYNEQFF	TGTGCCAGCCGACAGGGGCGGTACAATGAGCAGTTCTTC	TRBD1	TRBV3-1/TRBV3-2	TRBJ2-1	.
CASSFLGAANTGELFF	TGTGCCAGCAGCTTCTTGGGGGCAGCGAACACCGGGGAGCTGTTTTTT	.	TRBV7-2	TRBJ2-2	.
CASSSTGPYSSYNSPLHF	TGCGCCAGCAGCTCGACAGGGCCTTACAGCTCCTATAATTCACCCCTCCACTTT	TRBD1	TRBV5-1	TRBJ1-6	.
CASSLSGQGNNQPQHF	TGTGCCAGCAGTTTATCCGGGCAGGGAAACAATCAGCCCCAGCATTTT	.	TRBV28	TRBJ1-5	.
CASSLALAGEERYF	TGTGCCAGCAGCTTAGCACTAGCGGGAGAGGAGAGGTATTTT	TRBD2	TRBV7-2	TRBJ2-3	.
CASSQGTGEQYF	TGCGCCAGCAGCCAGGGGACAGGGGAGCAGTACTTC	TRBD1	TRBV4-3	TRBJ2-7	.
CASSLPATAGNTIYF	TGTGCCAGCAGCTTGCCCGCGACAGCTGGAAACACCATATATTTT	.	TRBV5-6	TRBJ1-3	.